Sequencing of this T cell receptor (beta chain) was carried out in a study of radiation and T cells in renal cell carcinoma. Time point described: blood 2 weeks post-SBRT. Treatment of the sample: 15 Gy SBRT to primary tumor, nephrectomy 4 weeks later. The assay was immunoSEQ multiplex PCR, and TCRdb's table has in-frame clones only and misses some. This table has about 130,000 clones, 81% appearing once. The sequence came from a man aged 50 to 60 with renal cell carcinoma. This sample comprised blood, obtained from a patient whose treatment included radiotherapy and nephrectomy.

CDR3: CASSLSLARSSYEQYF. CDR3 nucleotide sequence: TGTGCCAGCAGCTTATCCTTAGCGCGAAGCTCCTACGAGCAGTACTTC. The chain employs TRBV7-6 and TRBJ2-7, with D perhaps matching TRBD2 (5 bases). This CDR3 region has 16 residues. The germline CDR1 and CDR2 sequences are SGHVS and FNYEAQ. Between the trimmed V and J ends, which lost 2 bases and 0 bases, there was a span of 14 bases.